These 18 T cell receptor beta chains were sequenced from one sample in a study of cytomegalovirus exposure and HLA in healthy donors. The study ran its PCR with 60 Vbeta and 13 Jbeta primers. Clones were sequenced by immunoSEQ multiplex PCR, and TCRdb holds only the in-frame ones, with some missing. Of about 120,000 clones in the sample, roughly 82% were seen once. The sequenced sample was PBMCs. Receptor source: a male donor in good health and CMV-seropositive.

The V call is TRBV7-2, the J call TRBJ1-2; TRBD1 matches at 8 bases. Trimming took 3 bases from V and 8 from J; bases not matched to a gene: 8. This CDR3 contains 14 residues. In germline, CDR1 is SGHTA, CDR2 FQGNSA. The CDR3 DNA reads TGTGCCAGCAGCTTTTCAGGGGGCCAGAGGGGCTACACCTTC. This translates into CASSFSGGQRGYTF.

Concerning this clone: The same CDR3 also results from other DNA sequences found in this sample. The rearrangement uses TRBV21-1 and TRBJ2-7; the table names TRBD2, a call not compared with the DNA. TRBV21-1 represents a pseudogene. This CDR3 has 16 amino acids. CDR3 in DNA: TGTGCCAGCAGCGCCCCCCTTCCCGGAGGGTACTACGAGCAGTACTTC. It specifies CASSAPLPGGYYEQYF.

J is TRBJ1-4 and V is TRBV19, with D perhaps matching TRBD1 (5 bases). The CDR3 contains 15 residues. Germline V gene data show CDR1 as LNHDA and CDR2 as SQIVND (reference sequence). The V gene lost 8 bases and the J gene lost 5 bases, with 18 bases spanning the gap. The CDR3 DNA reads TGTGCCAGTGGAACAGGACGGAATGGGAATGAAAAACTGTTTTTT. It is translated as CASGTGRNGNEKLFF.

The chain uses TRBV7-2 and TRBJ1-1, with TRBD1 identical over 9 bases. CDR1 and CDR2 (germline): SGHTA, FQGNSA. V trimming: 5 bases; J trimming: 6 bases; junction bases outside the gene matches: 13. CDR3 size: 16 residues. In DNA form, the CDR3 reads TGTGCCAGCAGCCCCTTTCATGCAACAGGGGGCGCTGAAGCTTTCTTT. This encodes CASSPFHATGGAEAFF.

The count of this clone is one. The chain recombines TRBV10-3 with TRBJ2-7, with 10 nucleotides matching TRBD1. V shed 5 bases and J 0 bases; nucleotides not matched to a gene: 4. The CDR3 has 15 amino acids. Looked up from germline, CDR1 is ENHRY and CDR2 is SYGVKD. The CDR3 loop is CAISRTGGSSYEQYF. DNA of the CDR3: TGTGCCATCAGTAGGACAGGGGGAAGCTCCTACGAGCAGTACTTC.

The rearrangement joins TRBV6-5 to TRBJ2-7; 11 bases line up with TRBD2. The J segment lost 3 bases and the V segment lost 6 bases, leaving 4 bases of the junction unmatched. This CDR3 contains 14 residues. Germline-derived CDR1 and CDR2 are MNHEY and SVGAGI. This CDR3 is CASSSTSGNYEQYF. The CDR3, as DNA: TGTGCCAGCAGCTCGACTAGCGGGAACTACGAGCAGTACTTC.

On this clone itself: The germline gene is not matched at one end of the junction; a read error may be the cause. The chain joins TRBV7-9 to TRBJ2-7, with a weak D call TRBD2 (5 bases). The CDR3 is 13 amino acids. Germline CDR1 reads SEHNR; CDR2 reads FQNEAQ (reference sequence). The CDR3 sequence is CSSSLGTSYEQYF. The CDR3 nucleotides are TGTTCCAGCAGCTTAGGAACTAGCTACGAGCAGTACTTC.

The rearrangement joins TRBV6-1 to TRBJ2-2; D ambiguous. Per germline, CDR1 MNHNS and CDR2 SASEGT. CDR3 length equals 14 residues. Trimming removed 7 bases at V and 4 bases at J, with 13 bases between. The CDR3 DNA is TGTGCCAGCAACCGGCAGGTCGGCACCGGGGAGCTGTTTTTT. Translation gives CASNRQVGTGELFF.

The chain is built from TRBV5-4 and TRBJ2-7, with D possibly being TRBD1 (6 bases). Trimming left V 0 bases short and J 2 bases short, with 12 bases between. CDR1 is SGHNT and CDR2 is YYREEE in the germline V gene (reference sequence). This CDR3 spans 15 amino acids. CDR3 loop: CASSLAQGSPYEQYF. CDR3 DNA: TGTGCCAGCAGCTTGGCGCAGGGGAGTCCCTACGAGCAGTACTTC.

This clone has just one count. The chain joins TRBV28 to TRBJ2-3; the D gene is possibly TRBD1 (7 bases). This CDR3 is built from 14 residues. Germline-derived CDR1 and CDR2 are MDHEN and SYDVKM. V lost 8 bases and J 5 bases, leaving 17 bases between the germline ends. CDR3 in DNA: TGTGCCAGCGCGATACAGGGGCGGGGAGATACGCAGTATTTT. It yields the protein CASAIQGRGDTQYF.

CDR3 sequence reads: CASNSNGGEDGYTF. The CDR3 DNA sequence: TGTGCCAGCAACTCGAATGGAGGGGAAGATGGCTACACCTTC. V and J are TRBV28 and TRBJ1-2, with TRBD1 as a possible D gene (5 bases). V was trimmed by 7 bases and J by 6 bases, leaving 18 bases between them. This CDR3 spans 14 amino acids. CDR1 and CDR2 (germline): MDHEN, SYDVKM.

The chain couples TRBV30 to TRBJ2-5, with 10 bases identical to TRBD1. V dropped 2 bases and J dropped 4; count of bases not matched to a gene: 1. Per the germline V gene, CDR1 is GTSNPN and CDR2 is SVGIG (reference sequence). The CDR3 runs 13 residues. The CDR3 bases are TGTGCCTGGAGTTGGGACAGGGGAGAGACCCAGTACTTC. It yields the protein CAWSWDRGETQYF.

This rearrangement joins TRBV2 to TRBJ2-7; the match to TRBD2 covers 9 bases. This CDR3 contains 15 residues. From germline, CDR1 is SNHLY and CDR2 FYNNEI. V lost 4 bases, J lost 2 bases, and 6 bases stayed unmatched. For the CDR3, the DNA is TGTGCCAGCAGTGGTGTAGCGGGGGCCACCTACGAGCAGTACTTC. Translation: CASSGVAGATYEQYF.

CDR3 sequence (DNA): TGTGCCAGCAGTTGGGCCCGTGCTAACTATGGCTACACCTTC. It specifies CASSWARANYGYTF. The J gene is TRBJ1-2, the V gene TRBV28; D not certain. This CDR3 comprises 14 residues. Germline V gene lookup returns CDR1 MDHEN and CDR2 SYDVKM. Trimming left V 4 bases short and J 0 bases short, with 9 bases between.

The chain is built from TRBV28 and TRBJ2-7; D is possibly TRBD1 (5 bases). CDR3 length equals 15 residues. V was clipped by 6 bases and J by 2 bases, with 17 bases between them. The germline gives CDR1 MDHEN, CDR2 SYDVKM. CDR3 coding DNA: TGTGCCAGCAGACCTTCTCCTCGACAGCCCTACGAGCAGTACTTC. Translated: CASRPSPRQPYEQYF.

Regarding this clone: Different DNA sequences within this sample yield the same CDR3. The chain carries TRBV5-6 and TRBJ1-5; no definite D call. Trimming removed 4 bases from V and 4 bases from J, with 12 bases in between. The length of the CDR3 is 14 residues. Germline V gene sequence: CDR1 SGHDT, CDR2 YYEEEE. CDR3 DNA: TGTGCCAGCAGCCCGCGGGAGGGAAATCAGCCCCAGCATTTT. It is translated as CASSPREGNQPQHF. Complete variable domain (other parts from reference TRBV5-6 and TRBJ1-5): DAGVTQSPTHLIKTRGQQVTLRCSPKSGHDTVSWYQQALGQGPQFIFQYYEEEERQRGNFPDRFSGHQFPNYSSELNVNALLLGDSALYLCASSPREGNQPQHFGDGTRLSIL.

This rearrangement joins TRBV28 to TRBJ1-1; 8 nucleotides line up with TRBD1. The CDR3 extends over 14 amino acids. Germline V CDR1 and CDR2: MDHEN, SYDVKM. J lost 7 bases, V lost 4 bases, and 8 bases had no gene match. The CDR3 DNA sequence: TGTGCCAGCAGTTCTCCAGGGGGCAGGAATGAAGCTTTCTTT. Its translation is CASSSPGGRNEAFF.

The chain joins TRBV2 to TRBJ2-1, with D perhaps TRBD1 (5 bases). V lost 4 bases and J 3 bases, leaving 10 bases between the germline ends. The CDR3 spans 14 residues. CDR1 and CDR2 (germline): SNHLY, FYNNEI. DNA of the CDR3: TGTGCCAGCAGTGGGGGCGCCTACTACAATGAGCAGTTCTTC. The encoded protein is CASSGGAYYNEQFF.